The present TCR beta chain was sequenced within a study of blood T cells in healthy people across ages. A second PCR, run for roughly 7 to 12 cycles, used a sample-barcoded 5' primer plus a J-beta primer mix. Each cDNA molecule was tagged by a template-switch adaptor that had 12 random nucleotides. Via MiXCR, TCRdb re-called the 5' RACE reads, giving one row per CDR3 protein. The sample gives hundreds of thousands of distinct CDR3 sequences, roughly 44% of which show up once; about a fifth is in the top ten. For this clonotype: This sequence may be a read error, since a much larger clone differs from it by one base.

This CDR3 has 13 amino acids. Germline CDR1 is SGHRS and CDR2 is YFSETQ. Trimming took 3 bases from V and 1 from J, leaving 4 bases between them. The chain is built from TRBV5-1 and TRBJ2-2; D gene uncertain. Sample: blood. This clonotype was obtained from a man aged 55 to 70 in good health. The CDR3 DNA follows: TGCGCCAGCAGCTGGGGGAACACCGGGGAGCTGTTTTTT. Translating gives CASSWGNTGELFF.